One sample yielded the 14 T cell receptor beta chains listed below, sequenced in a study of identical twins. TCRdb passed the 5' RACE reads through MiXCR, listing each CDR3 protein once. The repertoire holds approximately 410,000 distinct CDR3 sequences, 15% to 20% seen once, with less than 15% in the top ten. The sequenced sample consisted of naive T cells sorted from blood. Every receptor here comes from a man aged 50 or older in good health.

This clonotype was picked up many times. The chain recombines TRBV20-1 with TRBJ2-4; D is perhaps TRBD2 (6 bases). This CDR3 is built from 13 residues. Trimming took off 3 bases at V and 4 bases at J, with 10 bases between the two ends. Germline assignment: CDR1 DFQATT and CDR2 SNEGSKA (reference sequence). This CDR3 is CSASRGSKNIQYF. CDR3 in DNA: TGCAGTGCTAGTCGGGGGTCAAAAAACATTCAGTACTTC.

This clonotype has ten or more counts. For the CDR3, the DNA is TGCGCCAGCAGCTTGGGATCAAACATTCAGTACTTC. It encodes CASSLGSNIQYF. This chain joins TRBV5-1 and TRBJ2-4; D uncertain. Germline CDR1 and CDR2: SGHRS and YFSETQ. CDR3 size: 12 residues. Trimming pared 0 bases from V and 6 bases from J, leaving 4 bases between.

This chain connects TRBV18 to TRBJ2-2, with D possibly matching TRBD2 (5 bases). This CDR3 contains 16 residues. Trimming shortened V by 2 bases and J by 0 bases, and 10 bases separated the two germline ends. Germline V gene sequence: CDR1 KGHSH, CDR2 LQKENI. The CDR3 region has the DNA TGTGCCAGCTCACCAGTGGTACTAGCGAACACCGGGGAGCTGTTTTTT. This translates into CASSPVVLANTGELFF.

The chain recombines TRBV6-2 or TRBV6-3 with TRBJ1-5, with D uncertain. Germline V gene data show CDR1 as MNHEY and CDR2 as SVGEGT. The CDR3 sequence is 16 residues long. The germline V and J ends were trimmed by 7 bases and 2 bases, with 18 bases remaining between them. The DNA for the CDR3 is TGTGCCAGCACCGGATGGACGGGTCGCGGCAATCAGCCCCAGCATTTT. As protein: CASTGWTGRGNQPQHF.

This clonotype has a count of ten or more. This chain uses TRBV5-4 with TRBJ2-2; D remains ambiguous. Looked up from germline, CDR1 is SGHNT and CDR2 is YYREEE (reference sequence). The CDR3 runs 16 residues. V was cut by 4 bases and J by 2 bases, with 15 bases left in between. This CDR3 is CASSATRFRNTGELFF. CDR3 in DNA: TGTGCCAGCAGCGCGACTCGCTTCAGAAACACCGGGGAGCTGTTTTTT.

The genes are TRBV28 and TRBJ2-3; weak D call: TRBD1 (8 bases). The CDR3 extends over 14 amino acids. The V end lost 6 bases, the J end lost 4 bases, and 14 bases lay between the germline ends. In germline, CDR1 is MDHEN, CDR2 SYDVKM. This CDR3 reads CASRNRGGADTQYF. The CDR3 DNA reads TGTGCCAGCAGAAACAGGGGGGGGGCAGATACGCAGTATTTT.

This clonotype was seen a few times. The chain has TRBV20-1 and TRBJ2-3; no firm D call. V gave up 4 bases and J gave up 0 bases, with 11 bases separating them. The germline CDR1 and CDR2 sequences are DFQATT and SNEGSKA (reference sequence). The CDR3 contains 14 residues. Here the CDR3 reads CSATSYLSTDTQYF. CDR3 sequence (DNA): TGCAGTGCTACAAGCTACCTAAGCACAGATACGCAGTATTTT.

The V gene is TRBV5-1, the J gene TRBJ2-5; D assignment may be TRBD1 or TRBD2 (5 bases each). The CDR3 covers 15 residues. V was trimmed by 4 bases and J by 2 bases, leaving 15 bases between them. CDR1 is SGHRS and CDR2 is YFSETQ in the germline V gene. CDR3: CASSVRGGGQETQYF. Here the CDR3 DNA reads TGCGCCAGCAGCGTGAGGGGTGGGGGACAAGAGACCCAGTACTTC.

Ten or more counts support this clonotype. The genes are TRBV2 and TRBJ2-3; no firm D call. Trimming shortened V by 6 bases and J by 4 bases, and 23 bases separated the two germline ends. In germline, CDR1 is SNHLY, CDR2 FYNNEI. This CDR3 has 17 amino acids. The CDR3 spells CASSERTATVPPDTQYF. In nucleotides, the CDR3 is TGTGCCAGCAGCGAGCGAACCGCAACGGTTCCCCCAGATACGCAGTATTTT. The full variable domain, in which reference TRBV2 and TRBJ2-3 provide the parts outside the CDR3, is EPEVTQTPSHQVTQMGQEVILRCVPISNHLYFYWYRQILGQKVEFLVSFYNNEISEKSEIFDDQFSVERPDGSNFTLKIRSTKLEDSAMYFCASSERTATVPPDTQYFGPGTRLTVL.

In its sample, this clonotype was seen many times. This chain joins TRBV6-5 and TRBJ2-2; the match to TRBD2 covers 9 bases. Germline V gene data show CDR1 as MNHEY and CDR2 as SVGAGI. The CDR3 has 15 residues. After removal of 2 bases from V and 6 bases from J, the junction contained 4 bases not matched to a gene. This CDR3 reads CASSYTSGLAGELFF. CDR3 DNA sequence: TGTGCCAGCAGTTACACTAGCGGGTTGGCCGGGGAGCTGTTTTTT.

This clonotype was counted only a few times. V usage is TRBV11-1 and J usage is TRBJ2-5; D is perhaps TRBD1 (5 bases). The germline CDR1 and CDR2 sequences are SGHAT and FQDESV (reference sequence). This CDR3 has 12 residues. Between the trimmed V and J ends, which lost 3 bases and 4 bases, there was a span of 6 bases. In DNA form, the CDR3 reads TGTGCCAGCAGCTTCCAGGGAGAGACCCAGTACTTC. It yields the protein CASSFQGETQYF. Filled out from reference TRBV11-1 and TRBJ2-5, the complete variable domain reads EAEVAQSPRYKITEKSQAVAFWCDPISGHATLYWYRQILGQGPELLVQFQDESVVDDSQLPKDRFSAERLKGVDSTLKIQPAELGDSAMYLCASSFQGETQYFGPGTRLLVL.

In its sample, this clonotype was seen many times. The J gene is TRBJ1-2, the V gene TRBV10-1, with D possibly being TRBD1 (5 bases). The CDR3 spans 13 residues. CDR1 and CDR2 (germline): WNHNN, SYGVQD (reference sequence). Trimming took off 2 bases at V and 5 bases at J, with 9 bases between the two ends. CDR3 DNA: TGCGCCAGCAGTGAGGGAACAGGATATGGCTACACCTTC. This translates into CASSEGTGYGYTF.

This clonotype was seen ten or more times. V is TRBV29-1 and J is TRBJ2-2, with D perhaps matching TRBD1 or TRBD2 (5 bases each). This CDR3 has 12 amino acids. Germline-derived CDR1 and CDR2 are SQVTM and ANQGSEA. V lost 7 bases and J lost 8, with 14 bases in between. CDR3 sequence (DNA): TGCAGCGGAACCGAGGGGTATGGGGAGCTGTTTTTT. Its protein product is CSGTEGYGELFF.

This clonotype came up many times. The gene calls are TRBV7-9 and TRBJ2-2, with TRBD2 matching over 10 bases. CDR1 is SEHNR and CDR2 is FQNEAQ in the germline V gene (reference sequence). This CDR3 is built from 17 residues. The J segment lost 1 base and the V segment lost 4 bases, leaving 6 bases of the junction unmatched. CDR3 sequence: CASSSTLAGVNTGELFF. The CDR3 coding sequence is TGTGCCAGCAGCTCAACCCTAGCGGGAGTGAACACCGGGGAGCTGTTTTTT.